This T cell receptor (beta chain) was documented in a study of cytomegalovirus exposure and HLA in healthy donors. Study findings and constraints: The authors later linked a missense DCLRE1C variant to TCR beta V- and J-gene trimming.

This CDR3 is built from 16 residues. Germline lookup yields CDR1 SGHNT and CDR2 YYREEE (reference sequence). Losses at the gene ends were 0 bases for V and 3 bases for J; bases not matched to a gene: 5. PCR involved 60 Vbeta and 13 Jbeta primers. The table came from immunoSEQ multiplex PCR; TCRdb's copy has only in-frame clones and leaves some out. The sample's table shows 150,000 or so clones. To note about this clone: Antigen specificity is unknown.

This sequence originates from a woman aged 60-75 years in good health and CMV-seronegative. The sample taken for sequencing was PBMCs. This sequence joins TRBV5-4 and TRBJ2-2; TRBD1 agrees at 7 bases. The CDR3 region is CASSLEGGVDTGELFF. The CDR3 coding sequence is TGTGCCAGCAGCTTGGAAGGGGGCGTGGACACCGGGGAGCTGTTTTTT.